Below, 22 T cell receptor beta chains from the same sample are listed, as sequenced in a study of beta chain features in type 1 diabetes. Whole-study results and caveats: Shortening of TCRB CDR3s, moderate but significant, appeared in all four CD4+ subsets of Type 1 diabetes patients.

As every portion of the isolated RNA was reverse transcribed, the sequencing read expressed TCRB transcripts. Here immunoSEQ multiplex PCR was the method, and the copy in TCRdb shows in-frame clones only, minus some. In the table there are about 340,000 clones, about 13% of which are singletons. Their cognate antigens are unknown. Source material: naive CD4+ T cells from blood. Receptors originate from a woman in her late teens or twenties with type 1 diabetes.

A few counts support this clone. The CDR3: CATRLAGGDTQYF. The CDR3 nucleotides read TGTGCCACCCGACTAGCCGGGGGAGATACGCAGTATTTT. V and J are TRBV15 and TRBJ2-3, with TRBD2 matching 7 bases. Trimming cost V 8 bases and J 5 bases; bases outside gene matches: 7. The CDR3 contains 13 residues. Germline V gene data show CDR1 as LNHNV and CDR2 as YYDKDF (reference sequence).

This clone was counted between two and nine times. The V and J genes are TRBV9 and TRBJ1-2, with D hard to call. V shed 0 bases and J shed 4 bases, with 10 bases lying between them. Germline values: CDR1 SGDLS, CDR2 YYNGEE. The CDR3 totals 14 residues. CDR3 residues: CASSVEVSPYGYTF. The CDR3 coding sequence is TGTGCCAGCAGCGTAGAAGTGAGTCCCTATGGCTACACCTTC.

The sample holds a few counts of this clone. The chain combines TRBV7-2 with TRBJ2-5; 7 bases align to TRBD1. With 5 bases clipped from V and 2 bases from J, the junction kept 5 bases outside the gene matches. Germline V gene sequence: CDR1 SGHTA, CDR2 FQGNSA. The CDR3 is 14 residues long. The CDR3 nucleotides are TGTGCCAGCAGCGGCGGACAGGCTCAAGAGACCCAGTACTTC. It specifies CASSGGQAQETQYF.

The V gene is TRBV28, the J gene TRBJ2-1; 10 bases agree with TRBD2. J gave up 0 bases and V 10 bases, and 3 bases lay outside the gene matches. The CDR3 spans 14 residues. Germline loops: CDR1 MDHEN, CDR2 SYDVKM. The CDR3 bases are TGTGCCACCGGACTAGCGGACTCCTACAATGAGCAGTTCTTC. The encoded protein is CATGLADSYNEQFF.

This clone was observed a handful of times. The rearrangement links TRBV29-1 to TRBJ2-1; TRBD1 might be the D (5 bases). Germline V gene sequence: CDR1 SQVTM, CDR2 ANQGSEA. This CDR3 spans 14 amino acids. Trimming removed 4 bases from V and 0 bases from J, with 10 bases in between. The CDR3, as DNA: TGCAGCGTTGTTGGACACGGCTCCTACAATGAGCAGTTCTTC. This encodes CSVVGHGSYNEQFF.

This clone was counted a few times. The chain links TRBV4-3 to TRBJ1-1, with a weak D call TRBD1 (6 bases). Germline assignment: CDR1 LGHNA and CDR2 YSLEER. The CDR3 runs to 13 residues. Deletions cut 1 base from V and 5 bases from J, with 8 bases between. CDR3 sequence reads: CASSQGRGTEAFF. In DNA form, the CDR3 reads TGCGCCAGCAGCCAAGGCAGGGGTACTGAAGCTTTCTTT.

This clone showed up just a few times. The chain uses TRBV25-1 and TRBJ2-1; a possible D gene is TRBD1 (5 bases). Trimming stripped 8 bases from V and 6 bases from J, with 20 bases between. Germline V gene data show CDR1 as MGHDK and CDR2 as SYGVNS. The CDR3 has 15 residues. The CDR3 DNA reads TGTGCCAGCTCCCCCCAGGGTAGCAAGACCAATGAGCAGTTCTTC. Its protein is CASSPQGSKTNEQFF.

The V gene is TRBV5-1, the J gene TRBJ2-7; the D gene is possibly TRBD2 (6 bases). CDR1 is SGHRS and CDR2 is YFSETQ in the germline V gene. The CDR3 is 14 residues long. V was pared by 4 bases and J by 2 bases, with 13 bases between. The CDR3 loop reads CASSGGGATYEQYF. CDR3 bases: TGCGCCAGCAGCGGTGGCGGGGCGACCTACGAGCAGTACTTC.

The sample holds a few counts of this clone. This chain joins TRBV7-9 and TRBJ2-5; 9 bases are a match to TRBD2. Germline V lookup: CDR1 SEHNR, CDR2 FQNEAQ (reference sequence). The CDR3 runs 15 residues. V shed 3 bases and J 4 bases; nucleotides not matched to a gene: 6. The chain's CDR3 is CASSFLAGDLETQYF. Here the CDR3 DNA reads TGTGCCAGCAGCTTCTTAGCGGGAGATTTAGAGACCCAGTACTTC.

The CDR3 protein is CASSPREVQGTQYF. The CDR3 DNA sequence: TGTGCCAGCAGCCCCCGGGAGGTCCAGGGGACCCAGTACTTC. The chain employs TRBV7-9 and TRBJ2-5, with TRBD2 matching over 7 bases. CDR3 length: 14 residues. The trim removed 5 bases at V and 7 bases at J, leaving 10 bases unmatched. From germline, CDR1 is SEHNR and CDR2 FQNEAQ (reference sequence).

Points on this clone: The identical CDR3 is also encoded by other nucleotide sequences in the sample. The rearrangement joins TRBV10-3 to TRBJ1-1; TRBD1 might be the D (5 bases). The CDR3 is made up of 12 amino acids. Germline V gives CDR1 ENHRY, CDR2 SYGVKD. V lost 6 bases and J lost 1, with 6 bases in between. The CDR3 bases are TGTGCCATCAGCGGACAGAACACTGAAGCTTTCTTT. It yields the protein CAISGQNTEAFF.

Written as DNA, the CDR3 is TGTGCCAGCAGCTTGGGGGGGATCTCGAACACTGAAGCTTTCTTT. As protein: CASSLGGISNTEAFF. The V and J genes are TRBV7-9 and TRBJ1-1; a possible D gene is TRBD1 (5 bases). There are 15 residues in the CDR3. Looked up from germline, CDR1 is SEHNR and CDR2 is FQNEAQ (reference sequence). V was cut by 3 bases and J by 1 base, with 12 bases left in between.

This chain links TRBV7-9 with TRBJ2-1; TRBD2 matches at 7 bases. This CDR3 region has 15 residues. Per the germline V gene, CDR1 is SEHNR and CDR2 is FQNEAQ (reference sequence). Trimming cost V 5 bases and J 11 bases; bases outside gene matches: 15. CDR3 bases: TGTGCCAGCAGCCCCAGAACGACTAGCTTCGAGCAGCAGTTCTTC. This encodes CASSPRTTSFEQQFF.

The rearrangement joins TRBV30 to TRBJ1-2, with D unresolved. Germline V gene lookup returns CDR1 GTSNPN and CDR2 SVGIG (reference sequence). V lost 1 base, J lost 1 base, and 7 bases lay in between. The CDR3 spans 13 residues. The CDR3 coding sequence is TGTGCCTGGAGTGCCCACAGTAACTATGGCTACACCTTC. As protein: CAWSAHSNYGYTF.

This chain links TRBV2 with TRBJ2-1; D perhaps matches TRBD1 (5 bases). This CDR3 region has 15 residues. The germline V gene encodes CDR1 SNHLY and CDR2 FYNNEI. V lost 2 bases and J lost 2, with 10 bases in between. The CDR3 reads CASSEQGLAYNEQFF. The DNA for the CDR3 is TGTGCCAGCAGTGAACAGGGTTTAGCCTACAATGAGCAGTTCTTC.

This clone was observed once. The V call is TRBV9, the J call TRBJ2-2; tentatively, D is TRBD1 (5 bases). V lost 7 bases and J 3 bases, leaving 13 bases between the germline ends. Per germline, CDR1 SGDLS and CDR2 YYNGEE. The CDR3 consists of 14 residues. The CDR3 region is CASGANLDTGELFF. Written as DNA, the CDR3 is TGTGCCAGCGGGGCGAACCTGGACACCGGGGAGCTGTTTTTT.

This clone was seen more than once but under ten times. This rearrangement joins TRBV12-5 to TRBJ2-1; 15 bases are shared with TRBD2. Germline V CDR1 and CDR2: LGHNT, FRNRAP. V gave up 4 bases and J gave up 4 bases; unmatched junction bases: 5. This CDR3 contains 17 residues. Here the CDR3 reads CASGWTSGRETYNEQFF. The CDR3 region has the DNA TGTGCTAGTGGTTGGACTAGCGGGAGGGAAACTTACAATGAGCAGTTCTTC. Together with reference TRBV12-5 and TRBJ2-1, the CDR3 gives the full variable domain: DARVTQTPRHKVTEMGQEVTMRCQPILGHNTVFWYRQTMMQGLELLAYFRNRAPLDDSGMPKDRFSAEMPDATLATLKIQPSEPRDSAVYFCASGWTSGRETYNEQFFGPGTRLTVL.

Here the CDR3 reads CASKREWSTDTQYF. As DNA, the CDR3 is TGTGCCAGCAAACGGGAATGGAGCACAGATACGCAGTATTTT. The rearrangement joins TRBV6-5 to TRBJ2-3, with a weak D call TRBD2 (5 bases). The CDR3 length is 14 residues. Looked up from germline, CDR1 is MNHEY and CDR2 is SVGAGI. Trimming took 7 bases from V and 0 from J, leaving 11 bases between them.

This clone was counted between two and nine times. This specimen includes other DNA sequences encoding the same CDR3. The J gene is TRBJ2-1, the V gene TRBV7-3; 8 bases fit TRBD2. V was clipped by 4 bases and J by 6 bases; unmatched bases: 2. This CDR3 is built from 13 residues. Germline CDR1 is SGHTA and CDR2 is FQGTGA. CDR3 in DNA: TGTGCCAGCAGCTCAGGACTAGCCAATGAGCAGTTCTTC. Residues: CASSSGLANEQFF.

This clone was counted between two and nine times. The J gene is TRBJ2-7, the V gene TRBV18, with D tentatively TRBD2 (6 bases). This CDR3 has 16 amino acids. The V end lost 2 bases, the J end lost 7 bases, and 21 bases lay between the germline ends. Per the germline V gene, CDR1 is KGHSH and CDR2 is LQKENI. CDR3 in DNA: TGTGCCAGCTCACCATATAAGGGACTGGAGCCGGGGGAGCAGTACTTC. This translates into CASSPYKGLEPGEQYF.

The chain couples TRBV11-3 to TRBJ2-5, with D possibly matching TRBD2 (5 bases). V lost 5 bases to trimming and J lost 5 bases, with 18 bases between them. In germline, CDR1 is SGHNT, CDR2 YENEEA. There are 15 residues in the CDR3. Here the CDR3 reads CASSPGEIAAETQYF. The CDR3 nucleotides read TGTGCCAGCAGCCCCGGGGAGATAGCAGCGGAGACCCAGTACTTC.

This clone was found a few times. The chain is built from TRBV2 and TRBJ2-1; D is ambiguous. Germline V gene data show CDR1 as SNHLY and CDR2 as FYNNEI. The V and J ends lost 0 bases and 12 bases respectively, with 9 bases between them. The CDR3 runs to 12 residues. Here the CDR3 DNA reads TGTGCCAGCAGTGAAGCCCAGGTAGTGCAGTTCTTC. Its protein is CASSEAQVVQFF.